The 27 T cell receptor beta chains below were found in one sample sequenced in a study of Ad26.COV2.S vaccination and SARS-CoV-2 variants. Sequenced by immunoSEQ multiplex PCR; TCRdb stores in-frame clones only, minus some. Among approximately 280,000 clones, more than 70% were seen once, and the ten largest hold around 3.5%. Treatment reported: around 19 received Ad26.COV2.S at low or high dose, single or two shots; roughly five received placebo; per-sample allocation not given. Specimen acquisition occurred on day 63 following the initial vaccine or placebo injection. The sequencing here drew on peripheral blood, taken in a trial of Ad26.COV2.S vaccine versus placebo. Receptors originate from a person aged 18-60 years who received the Ad26.COV2.S COVID-19 vaccine or a placebo.

V and J are TRBV7-8 and TRBJ2-3; D might be TRBD2 (6 bases). The CDR3 contains 17 residues. Deletions cut 5 bases from V and 0 bases from J, with 18 bases between. Germline CDR1 and CDR2: SGHVS and FQNEAQ. The CDR3 spells CASSHRAGTTSTDTQYF. As DNA, the CDR3 is TGTGCCAGCAGCCATAGGGCGGGGACCACTAGCACAGATACGCAGTATTTT. The complete variable domain, with remaining parts taken from reference TRBV7-8 and TRBJ2-3, reads GAGVSQSPRYKVAKRGQDVALRCDPISGHVSLFWYQQALGQGPEFLTYFQNEAQLDKSGLPSDRFFAERPEGSVSTLKIQRTQQEDSAVYLCASSHRAGTTSTDTQYFGPGTRLTVL.

V gene TRBV24-1 combines with J gene TRBJ2-2; D unresolved. CDR1 is KGHDR and CDR2 is SFDVKD in the germline V gene. Trimming stripped 1 base from V and 6 bases from J, with 8 bases between. The CDR3 contains 14 residues. The CDR3 sequence: CATSDFPGSGELFF. The CDR3 bases are TGTGCCACCAGTGATTTTCCGGGTTCCGGGGAGCTGTTTTTT.

This clone was detected once. The genes are TRBV30 and TRBJ2-7; 7 bases match TRBD1. The CDR3 length is 12 residues. With V trimmed by 7 bases and J by 2 bases, 5 bases remained unmatched. Germline V gene lookup returns CDR1 GTSNPN and CDR2 SVGIG (reference sequence). CDR3 DNA: TGTGCCTTCGGACAGGATACCTACGAGCAGTACTTC. Its translation: CAFGQDTYEQYF.

Concerning this clone: The sample contains more than one DNA sequence encoding this CDR3. V usage is TRBV7-3 and J usage is TRBJ2-5, with unresolved D. V was shortened by 2 bases and J by 2 bases, with 6 bases between the two germline ends. Germline V gene lookup returns CDR1 SGHTA and CDR2 FQGTGA. The CDR3 loop spans 13 amino acids. The CDR3 loop reads CASSLGQQETQYF. The CDR3 nucleotides are TGTGCCAGCAGCTTAGGGCAGCAAGAGACCCAGTACTTC.

The V call is TRBV5-1, the J call TRBJ2-1; TRBD1 matches 7 bases. CDR3 size: 18 residues. Losses at the gene ends were 0 bases for V and 0 bases for J; bases not matched to a gene: 9. Germline V gene lookup returns CDR1 SGHRS and CDR2 YFSETQ. The CDR3 DNA reads TGCGCCAGCAGCTTGGAGTCCGGGGCAGGGGGCTCCTACAATGAGCAGTTCTTC. This encodes CASSLESGAGGSYNEQFF.

The chain combines TRBV4-3 with TRBJ2-7; D may be TRBD1 (5 bases). There are 17 residues in the CDR3. CDR1 and CDR2 from the germline V gene are LGHNA and YSLEER. V lost 1 base and J lost 0, with 16 bases in between. Here the CDR3 reads CASSQGPGGASSYEQYF. The CDR3 DNA reads TGCGCCAGCAGCCAAGGGCCTGGTGGGGCGAGCTCCTACGAGCAGTACTTC.

The CDR3 region has the DNA TGTGCCAGCAGCCTCTGGACTAGCGTCGCCGGGGAGCTGTTTTTT. The encoded protein is CASSLWTSVAGELFF. This sequence joins TRBV5-5 and TRBJ2-2, with TRBD2 identical over 9 bases. Trimming at V came to 4 bases and at J to 6 bases, leaving 7 bases not matched to a gene. Germline CDR1 SGHKS, CDR2 YYEKEE (reference sequence). The CDR3 spans 15 residues.

The V gene is TRBV5-1, the J gene TRBJ2-5; TRBD2 aligns across 10 bases. Germline V gene sequence: CDR1 SGHRS, CDR2 YFSETQ. The V gene end was trimmed by 5 bases and the J gene end by 4 bases; junction bases not matched to a gene: 8. This CDR3 has 15 amino acids. The CDR3 sequence is CASRSNSGGRETQYF. As DNA, the CDR3 is TGCGCCAGCAGGTCGAATAGCGGGGGGCGAGAGACCCAGTACTTC.

V usage is TRBV4-2 and J usage is TRBJ2-1, with TRBD2 matching 12 bases. Trimming removed 4 bases from V and 9 bases from J; junction bases left unmatched: 7. Germline loops: CDR1 LGHNA, CDR2 YNFKEQ. The CDR3 totals 15 residues. CDR3 bases: TGTGCCAGCAGCCTCCGGCTAGCGGGGGGGACTGAGCAGTTCTTC. Protein: CASSLRLAGGTEQFF.

J is TRBJ2-7 and V is TRBV10-3, with TRBD1 identical over 12 bases. Germline assignment: CDR1 ENHRY and CDR2 SYGVKD. The CDR3 has 17 residues. Germline trimming cut 3 bases from V and 3 bases from J; bases unmatched to any gene: 9. DNA for the CDR3: TGTGCCATCAGTGACCCGACGGGACAGGGGGCCATCTACGAGCAGTACTTC. Its protein product is CAISDPTGQGAIYEQYF.

The chain is built from TRBV4-2 and TRBJ1-1; D is unresolved. CDR3 length: 16 amino acids. CDR1 LGHNA and CDR2 YNFKEQ come from the germline V gene. V dropped 2 bases and J dropped 2 bases, with 15 bases sitting between them. CDR3 amino acids: CASSQPSGTANTEAFF. CDR3 DNA sequence: TGTGCCAGCAGCCAACCGTCTGGTACGGCCAACACTGAAGCTTTCTTT.

The sample holds one count of this clone. The CDR3 loop is CAWSRASAYEQYF. The CDR3 DNA reads as TGTGCCTGGTCCAGGGCCTCTGCCTACGAGCAGTACTTC. The J gene is TRBJ2-7, the V gene TRBV30; D might be TRBD1 (5 bases). Trimming took off 5 bases at V and 2 bases at J, with 13 bases between the two ends. Germline V CDR1 and CDR2: GTSNPN, SVGIG (reference sequence). The CDR3 runs 13 residues.

The chain has TRBV7-2 and TRBJ2-7; D is possibly TRBD1 (6 bases). Trimming took off 4 bases at V and 1 base at J, with 8 bases between the two ends. Germline CDR1 is SGHTA and CDR2 is FQGNSA. This CDR3 has 13 amino acids. This CDR3 is CASSYGQSYEQYF. Here the CDR3 DNA reads TGTGCCAGCAGCTACGGACAGTCCTACGAGCAGTACTTC.

The J gene is TRBJ2-2, the V gene TRBV5-5, with D uncertain. The V end was cut by 2 bases, the J end by 4 bases, with 6 bases between. The germline V gene has CDR1 SGHKS and CDR2 YYEKEE (reference sequence). The CDR3 is 13 amino acids. Here the CDR3 DNA reads TGTGCCAGCAGCTTTAGTAGCACCGGGGAGCTGTTTTTT. Translating it yields CASSFSSTGELFF.

This chain uses TRBV19 with TRBJ2-7, with unresolved D. V was shortened by 1 base and J by 5 bases, with 12 bases between the two germline ends. The CDR3 runs 14 residues. Looked up from germline, CDR1 is LNHDA and CDR2 is SQIVND (reference sequence). CDR3 protein: CASSIGLGSHEQYF. The CDR3 coding sequence is TGTGCCAGTAGTATAGGGCTAGGAAGCCACGAGCAGTACTTC.

This chain links TRBV7-2 with TRBJ1-4; D is unclear. This CDR3 comprises 13 residues. The germline CDR1 and CDR2 sequences are SGHTA and FQGNSA. V was clipped by 5 bases and J by 8 bases, with 12 bases between them. CDR3 DNA sequence: TGTGCCAGCAGCCCCGGACCGCAAGAAAAACTGTTTTTT. It translates to CASSPGPQEKLFF.

This clone was seen a single time. This sequence joins TRBV12-3 or TRBV12-4 and TRBJ2-7; D gene ambiguous. The CDR3 is 11 amino acids. Trimming pared 3 bases from V and 7 bases from J, leaving 7 bases between. Written as DNA, the CDR3 is TGTGCCAGCAGTTTCCTTAATGAGCAGTACTTC. Translated, it gives CASSFLNEQYF.

This clone has a single count. The J gene is TRBJ1-2, the V gene TRBV30; TRBD1 matches 10 bases. V was pared by 3 bases and J by 3 bases, with 1 base of the junction left unmatched. Germline loops: CDR1 GTSNPN, CDR2 SVGIG (reference sequence). CDR3 length: 13 amino acids. CDR3 in amino acids: CAWSGQGDYGYTF. The CDR3 nucleotides read TGTGCCTGGAGCGGACAGGGGGACTATGGCTACACCTTC.

DNA of the CDR3: TGTGCCAGCAGCTTGGGGGCTAGCGGGAGGGCCGGGTACGAGCAGTACTTC. This translates into CASSLGASGRAGYEQYF. The chain joins TRBV5-8 to TRBJ2-7, with 12 positions matching TRBD2. With V trimmed by 0 bases and J by 4 bases, 8 bases remained unmatched. The CDR3 has 17 amino acids. Germline assignment: CDR1 SGHTS and CDR2 YDEGEE.

The chain links TRBV30 to TRBJ2-7, with D tentatively TRBD1 (5 bases). This CDR3 has 13 amino acids. From germline, CDR1 is GTSNPN and CDR2 SVGIG (reference sequence). Deletions cut 3 bases from V and 12 bases from J, with 21 bases between. The CDR3 nucleotides read TGTGCCTGGAGCGAATCACAGGAAAACCCTCGGTACTTC. Translating it yields CAWSESQENPRYF.

This chain uses TRBV11-2 with TRBJ2-7; D perhaps matches TRBD2 (6 bases). V was trimmed by 5 bases and J by 6 bases, leaving 23 bases between them. The CDR3 length is 16 residues. Germline loops: CDR1 SGHAT, CDR2 FQNNGV. CDR3 loop: CASSDRLRDSKREQYF. The CDR3 nucleotides are TGTGCCAGCAGCGACCGCCTCCGGGACTCGAAGCGCGAGCAGTACTTC.

CDR3: CASSQDKGAYYGYTF. In DNA, the CDR3 is TGTGCCAGCAGCCAAGATAAAGGGGCCTACTATGGCTACACCTTC. The chain couples TRBV4-2 to TRBJ1-2; D is perhaps TRBD1 (5 bases). Germline assignment: CDR1 LGHNA and CDR2 YNFKEQ. V lost 0 bases to trimming and J lost 3 bases, with 11 bases between them. The CDR3 sequence is 15 residues long.

The V call is TRBV18, the J call TRBJ1-5, with 9 bases identical to TRBD1. CDR1 is KGHSH, CDR2 LQKENI, per germline. V dropped 6 bases and J dropped 7; count of bases not matched to a gene: 4. This CDR3 is built from 13 residues. The CDR3 region is CASSSDRGQPQHF. The CDR3 nucleotides are TGTGCCAGCTCCTCGGACAGGGGCCAGCCCCAGCATTTT.

V is TRBV19 and J is TRBJ2-5; D is possibly TRBD2 (5 bases). The germline V gene has CDR1 LNHDA and CDR2 SQIVND (reference sequence). The V and J ends lost 3 bases and 2 bases respectively, with 13 bases between them. The CDR3 spans 15 residues. The CDR3 DNA sequence: TGTGCCAGTAGTATGGGAGTGGAGCAGCAAGAGACCCAGTACTTC. It is translated as CASSMGVEQQETQYF.

The chain joins TRBV7-2 to TRBJ1-6, with 7 nucleotides matching TRBD1. V shed 5 bases and J 6 bases; nucleotides not matched to a gene: 7. This CDR3 region has 15 residues. Germline assignment: CDR1 SGHTA and CDR2 FQGNSA. This chain's CDR3 is CASSALQGTNSPLHF. CDR3 bases: TGTGCCAGCAGCGCCTTACAGGGGACTAATTCACCCCTCCACTTT.

The chain is built from TRBV12-3 or TRBV12-4 and TRBJ1-5; possible D gene TRBD1, 5 bases. The CDR3 has 13 amino acids. V lost 5 bases and J lost 3, with 8 bases in between. CDR3 loop: CASSRGLNQPQHF. In nucleotides, the CDR3 is TGTGCCAGCAGTAGGGGTCTCAATCAGCCCCAGCATTTT.

The V gene is TRBV28, the J gene TRBJ2-3, with 10 bases lining up with TRBD2. Germline lookup yields CDR1 MDHEN and CDR2 SYDVKM. This CDR3 is built from 16 residues. With 7 bases clipped from V and 2 bases from J, the junction kept 9 bases outside the gene matches. This chain's CDR3 is CASIRISGGNTDTQYF. The CDR3 DNA sequence: TGTGCCAGCATTAGGATTAGCGGGGGGAACACAGATACGCAGTATTTT.